The sequence of this T cell receptor (beta chain) was determined in a study of shared clonotypes between healthy human individuals. Study background: Samples came from a couple of female and three male donors aged 18 to 49. Study observations and caveats: Among non-shared clonotypes, generation probabilities were lower than among those shared by all four donors. On the whole, naive subsets had larger estimated richness than memory subsets had.

Genomic DNA of every subset was divided equally among multiple immunoSEQ plates. Measured with immunoSEQ multiplex PCR; TCRdb has only the in-frame clones, and not every one. This sample has millions of clones, with 93% found just once. The naive CD8 subset, CD45RO-negative cells positively selected for CCR7, excluded terminally differentiated effector memory CD45RA+ cells. Regarding this clone: Its antigen is unknown.

This CDR3 spans 15 amino acids. Trimming took off 4 bases at V and 2 bases at J, with 15 bases between the two ends. Germline CDR1 MNHEY, CDR2 SMNVEV (reference sequence). This chain joins TRBV27 and TRBJ2-7; TRBD2 might be the D (6 bases). The TCR comes from a young man in good health. Some clones in this sample may be carry-over from other donors' samples. The material sequenced was naive CD8+ T cells from PBMCs. The CDR3 loop is CASSSSVAETYEQYF. The CDR3 nucleotides are TGTGCCAGCAGTTCGTCAGTAGCGGAGACCTACGAGCAGTACTTC.